This section outlines one T cell receptor (beta chain) sequence together with its context. What it recognizes is unknown. V lost 8 bases to trimming and J lost 4 bases, with 14 bases between them. The CDR3 loop spans 12 amino acids. Germline-derived CDR1 and CDR2 are SQVTM and ANQGSEA. The entry originates in a study of T-cell memory formation after mild COVID-19. Study outcomes and limitations: CD4+ contracting clones were found mainly in CM and EM, and CD8+ ones in EMRA. Second-wave clones that peaked on day 37 lacked confirmed SARS-CoV-2 specificity. Contracting clones, day 15 to 85, had balanced CD4/CD8, and later expanders favored CD4+. Pre-infection memory already had some responding clones, implying cross-reactive memory joined.

From the 5' RACE reads, TCRdb called clonotypes with MiXCR, one entry per CDR3 protein. This table has about 130,000 distinct CDR3 sequences, around 15% appearing once. Source material: PBMCs or a T cell subset sorted from them (not recorded which). The clonotype originates from a man aged 18 to 29 who had mild COVID-19 (a few samples of this study predate the infection). Cell type and time point are not known. The chain uses TRBV29-1 and TRBJ1-1, with a tentative D call TRBD1 (6 bases). The CDR3 loop reads CSLTTQGTEAFF. The CDR3 DNA reads as TGCAGCCTGACCACACAGGGCACTGAAGCTTTCTTT.